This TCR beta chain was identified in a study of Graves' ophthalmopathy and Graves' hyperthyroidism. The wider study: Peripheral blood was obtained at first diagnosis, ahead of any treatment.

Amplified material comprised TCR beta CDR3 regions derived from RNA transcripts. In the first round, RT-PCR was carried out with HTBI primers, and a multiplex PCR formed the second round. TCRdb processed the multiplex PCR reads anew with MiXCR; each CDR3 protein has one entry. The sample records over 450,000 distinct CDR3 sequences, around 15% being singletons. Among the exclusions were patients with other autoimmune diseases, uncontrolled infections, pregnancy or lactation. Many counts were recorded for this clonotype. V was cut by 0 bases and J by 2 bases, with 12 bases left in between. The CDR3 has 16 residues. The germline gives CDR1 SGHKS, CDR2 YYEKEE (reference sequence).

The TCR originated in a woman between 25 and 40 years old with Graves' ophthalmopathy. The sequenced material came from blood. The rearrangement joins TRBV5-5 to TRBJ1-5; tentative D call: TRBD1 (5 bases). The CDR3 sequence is CASSLGGRGGNQPQHF. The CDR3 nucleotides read TGTGCCAGCAGCTTGGGTGGCCGGGGCGGCAATCAGCCCCAGCATTTT.